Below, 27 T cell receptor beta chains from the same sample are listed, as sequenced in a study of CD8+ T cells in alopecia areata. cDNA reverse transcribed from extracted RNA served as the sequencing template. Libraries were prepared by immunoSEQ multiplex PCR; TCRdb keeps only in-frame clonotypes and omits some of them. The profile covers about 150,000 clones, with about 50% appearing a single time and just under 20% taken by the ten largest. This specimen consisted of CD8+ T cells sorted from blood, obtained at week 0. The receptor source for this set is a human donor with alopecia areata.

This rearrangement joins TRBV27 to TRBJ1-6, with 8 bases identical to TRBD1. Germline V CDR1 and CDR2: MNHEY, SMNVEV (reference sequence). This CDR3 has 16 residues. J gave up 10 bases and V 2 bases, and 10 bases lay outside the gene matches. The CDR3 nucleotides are TGTGCCAGCAGTTTAAAAACAGGGGGTTCTGGGTCACCCCTCCACTTT. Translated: CASSLKTGGSGSPLHF.

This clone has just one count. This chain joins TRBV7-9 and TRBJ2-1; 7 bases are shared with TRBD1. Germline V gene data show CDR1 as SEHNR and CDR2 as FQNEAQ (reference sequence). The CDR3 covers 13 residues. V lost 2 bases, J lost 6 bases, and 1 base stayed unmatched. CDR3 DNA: TGTGCCAGCAGCTTACAGGGGGTCAATGAGCAGTTCTTC. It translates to CASSLQGVNEQFF. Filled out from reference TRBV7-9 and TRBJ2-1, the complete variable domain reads DTGVSQNPRHKITKRGQNVTFRCDPISEHNRLYWYRQTLGQGPEFLTYFQNEAQLEKSRLLSDRFSAERPKGSFSTLEIQRTEQGDSAMYLCASSLQGVNEQFFGPGTRLTVL.

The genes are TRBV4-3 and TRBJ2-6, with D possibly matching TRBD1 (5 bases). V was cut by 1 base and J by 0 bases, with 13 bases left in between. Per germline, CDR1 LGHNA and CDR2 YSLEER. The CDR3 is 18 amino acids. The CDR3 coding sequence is TGCGCCAGCAGCCAAGGCCCGACAGCTGGCTCTGGGGCCAACGTCCTGACTTTC. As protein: CASSQGPTAGSGANVLTF.

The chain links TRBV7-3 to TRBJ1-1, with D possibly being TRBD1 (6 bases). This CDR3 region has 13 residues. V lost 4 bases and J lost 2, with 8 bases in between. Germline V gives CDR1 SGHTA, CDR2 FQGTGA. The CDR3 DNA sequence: TGTGCCAGCAGCTCAGGGGTAAACACTGAAGCTTTCTTT. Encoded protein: CASSSGVNTEAFF.

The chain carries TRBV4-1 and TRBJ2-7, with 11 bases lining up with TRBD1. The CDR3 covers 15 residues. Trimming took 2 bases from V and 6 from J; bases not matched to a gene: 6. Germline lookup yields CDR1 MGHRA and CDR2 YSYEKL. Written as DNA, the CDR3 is TGCGCCAGCAGCCAAACGGGGGACAGGGGGAGCGAGCAGTACTTC. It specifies CASSQTGDRGSEQYF.

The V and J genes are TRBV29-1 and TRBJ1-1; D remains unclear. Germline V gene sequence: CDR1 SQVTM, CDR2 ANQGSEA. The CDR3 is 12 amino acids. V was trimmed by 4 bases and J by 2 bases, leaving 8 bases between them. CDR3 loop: CSVVYTNTEAFF. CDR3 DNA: TGCAGCGTTGTTTACACCAACACTGAAGCTTTCTTT.

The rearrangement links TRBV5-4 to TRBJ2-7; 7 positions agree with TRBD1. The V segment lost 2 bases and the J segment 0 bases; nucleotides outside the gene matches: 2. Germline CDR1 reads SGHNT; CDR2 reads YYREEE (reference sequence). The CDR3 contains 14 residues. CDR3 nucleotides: TGTGCCAGCAGCTTAGACAGGGACTCCTACGAGCAGTACTTC. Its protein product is CASSLDRDSYEQYF.

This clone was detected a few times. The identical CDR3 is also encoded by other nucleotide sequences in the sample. CDR3 sequence (DNA): TGCGCCAGCAGCCAAGATCGAGGGTCTGGAAACACCATATATTTT. Amino acids: CASSQDRGSGNTIYF. V gene TRBV4-3 combines with J gene TRBJ1-3; D ambiguous. This CDR3 region has 15 residues. Germline V lookup: CDR1 LGHNA, CDR2 YSLEER. With 0 bases removed from V and 1 base from J, the gap between germline ends came to 7 bases.

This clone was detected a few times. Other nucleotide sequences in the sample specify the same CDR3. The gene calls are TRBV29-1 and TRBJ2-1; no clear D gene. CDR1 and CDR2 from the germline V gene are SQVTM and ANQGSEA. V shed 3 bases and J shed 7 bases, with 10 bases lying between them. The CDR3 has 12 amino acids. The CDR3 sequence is CSVEEGYNEQFF. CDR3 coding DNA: TGCAGCGTTGAGGAAGGTTATAATGAGCAGTTCTTC.

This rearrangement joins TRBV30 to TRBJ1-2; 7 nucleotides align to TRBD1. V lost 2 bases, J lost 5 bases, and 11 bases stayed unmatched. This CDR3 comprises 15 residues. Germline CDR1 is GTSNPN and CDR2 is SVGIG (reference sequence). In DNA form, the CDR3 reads TGTGCCTGGAGTTCCCTACTGGACAGGCATTATGGCTACACCTTC. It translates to CAWSSLLDRHYGYTF. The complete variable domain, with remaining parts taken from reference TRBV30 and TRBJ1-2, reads SQTIHQWPATLVQPVGSPLSLECTVEGTSNPNLYWYRQAAGRGLQLLFYSVGIGQISSEVPQNLSASRPQDRQFILSSKKLLLSDSGFYLCAWSSLLDRHYGYTFGSGTRLTVV.

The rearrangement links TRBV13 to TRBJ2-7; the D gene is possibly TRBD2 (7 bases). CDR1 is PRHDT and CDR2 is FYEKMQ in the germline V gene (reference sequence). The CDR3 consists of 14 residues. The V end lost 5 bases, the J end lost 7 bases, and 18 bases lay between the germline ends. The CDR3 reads CASSHGGGSGEQYF. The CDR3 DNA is TGTGCCAGCAGCCATGGCGGGGGCTCCGGGGAGCAGTACTTC. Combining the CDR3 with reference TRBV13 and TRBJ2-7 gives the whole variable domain AAGVIQSPRHLIKEKRETATLKCYPIPRHDTVYWYQQGPGQDPQFLISFYEKMQSDKGSIPDRFSAQQFSDYHSELNMSSLELGDSALYFCASSHGGGSGEQYFGPGTRLTVT.

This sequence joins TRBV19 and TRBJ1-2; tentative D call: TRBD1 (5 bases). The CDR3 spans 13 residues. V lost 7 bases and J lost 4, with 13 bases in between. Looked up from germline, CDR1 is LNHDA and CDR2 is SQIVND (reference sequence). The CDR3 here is CASTVNQGYGYTF. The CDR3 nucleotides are TGTGCCAGTACGGTAAATCAGGGCTATGGCTACACCTTC.

The CDR3 region is CASSQDRGQWQPQHF. Here the CDR3 DNA reads TGCGCCAGCAGCCAAGATAGGGGGCAGTGGCAGCCCCAGCATTTT. The V and J genes are TRBV4-3 and TRBJ1-5; 7 bases align to TRBD1. V lost 0 bases and J lost 7; bases outside the gene matches: 6. There are 15 residues in the CDR3. From germline, CDR1 is LGHNA and CDR2 YSLEER.

The CDR3 reads CAWSPNANGNEQFF. Written as DNA, the CDR3 is TGTGCCTGGAGTCCTAATGCCAATGGCAATGAGCAGTTCTTC. The rearrangement joins TRBV30 to TRBJ2-1, with D uncertain. Germline V lookup: CDR1 GTSNPN, CDR2 SVGIG (reference sequence). The CDR3 spans 14 residues. Trimming took 2 bases from V and 6 from J, leaving 14 bases between them.

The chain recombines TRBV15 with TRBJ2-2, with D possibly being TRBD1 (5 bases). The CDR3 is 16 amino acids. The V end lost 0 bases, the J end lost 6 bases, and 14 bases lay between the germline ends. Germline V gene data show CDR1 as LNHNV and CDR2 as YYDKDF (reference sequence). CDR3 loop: CATSRERTPKSGELFF. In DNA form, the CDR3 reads TGTGCCACCAGCAGAGAGAGGACACCCAAGTCCGGGGAGCTGTTTTTT.

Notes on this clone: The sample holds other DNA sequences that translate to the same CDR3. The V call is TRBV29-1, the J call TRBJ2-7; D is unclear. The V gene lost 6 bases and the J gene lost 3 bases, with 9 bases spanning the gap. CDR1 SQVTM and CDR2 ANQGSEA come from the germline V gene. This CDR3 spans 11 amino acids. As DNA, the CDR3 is TGCAGCGTCCGATTGGACTACGAGCAGTACTTC. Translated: CSVRLDYEQYF.

In DNA form, the CDR3 reads TGTGCCAGCAGCTGGGACTCCGAAGAGACCCAGTACTTC. Encoded protein: CASSWDSEETQYF. V usage is TRBV11-2 and J usage is TRBJ2-5; maybe TRBD2 (6 bases). The CDR3 is 13 amino acids. The V end was cut by 4 bases, the J end by 3 bases, with 9 bases between. Germline CDR1 is SGHAT and CDR2 is FQNNGV.

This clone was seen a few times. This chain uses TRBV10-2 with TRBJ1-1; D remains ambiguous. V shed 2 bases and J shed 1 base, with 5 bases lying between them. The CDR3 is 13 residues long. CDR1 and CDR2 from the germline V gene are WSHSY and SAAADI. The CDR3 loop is CASSERGNTEAFF. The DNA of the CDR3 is TGCGCCAGCAGTGAGCGAGGGAACACTGAAGCTTTCTTT.

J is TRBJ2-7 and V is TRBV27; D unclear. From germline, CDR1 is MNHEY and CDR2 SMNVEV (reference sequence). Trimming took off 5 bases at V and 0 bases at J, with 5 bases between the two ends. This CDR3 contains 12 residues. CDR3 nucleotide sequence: TGTGCCAGCAGTCTACGCTCCTACGAGCAGTACTTC. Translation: CASSLRSYEQYF.

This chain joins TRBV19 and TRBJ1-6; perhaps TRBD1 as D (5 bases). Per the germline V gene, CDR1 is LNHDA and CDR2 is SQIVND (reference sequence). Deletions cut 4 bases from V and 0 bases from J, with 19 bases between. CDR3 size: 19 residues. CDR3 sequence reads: CASSKPLTAEGSYNSPLHF. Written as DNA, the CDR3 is TGTGCCAGTAGTAAGCCCCTGACAGCCGAGGGCTCCTATAATTCACCCCTCCACTTT.

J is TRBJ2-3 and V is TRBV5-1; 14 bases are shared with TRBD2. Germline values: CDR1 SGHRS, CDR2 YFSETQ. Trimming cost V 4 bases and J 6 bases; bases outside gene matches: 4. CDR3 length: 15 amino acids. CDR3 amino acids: CASSPGLAGEDTQYF. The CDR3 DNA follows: TGCGCCAGCAGCCCGGGACTAGCGGGGGAGGATACGCAGTATTTT.

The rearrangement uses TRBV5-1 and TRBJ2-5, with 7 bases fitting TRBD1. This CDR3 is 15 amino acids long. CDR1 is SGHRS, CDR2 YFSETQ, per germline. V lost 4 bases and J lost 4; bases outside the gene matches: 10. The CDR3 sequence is CASSEDRVPRETQYF. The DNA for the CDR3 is TGCGCCAGCAGCGAAGACAGGGTTCCACGAGAGACCCAGTACTTC.

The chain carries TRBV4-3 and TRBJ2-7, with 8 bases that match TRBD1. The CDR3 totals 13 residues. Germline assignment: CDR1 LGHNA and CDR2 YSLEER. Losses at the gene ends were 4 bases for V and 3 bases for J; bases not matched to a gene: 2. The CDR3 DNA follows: TGCGCCAGCAGCCCGACAGGGGACTACGAGCAGTACTTC. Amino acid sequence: CASSPTGDYEQYF.

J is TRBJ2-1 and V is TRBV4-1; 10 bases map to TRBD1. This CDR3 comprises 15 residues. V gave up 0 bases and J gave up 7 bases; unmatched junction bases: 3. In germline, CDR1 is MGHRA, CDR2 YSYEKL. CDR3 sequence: CASSQERGQGNEQFF. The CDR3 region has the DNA TGCGCCAGCAGCCAAGAGAGGGGACAGGGGAATGAGCAGTTCTTC.

CDR3 nucleotides: TGCAGCGTTGAAGATTCGCGGGGGTTCGACGGTGAGCAGTTCTTC. This gives the protein CSVEDSRGFDGEQFF. This chain connects TRBV29-1 to TRBJ2-1; 7 nucleotides align to TRBD2. The CDR3 is 15 amino acids. CDR1 and CDR2 (germline): SQVTM, ANQGSEA. With 0 bases clipped from V and 9 bases from J, the junction kept 11 bases outside the gene matches.

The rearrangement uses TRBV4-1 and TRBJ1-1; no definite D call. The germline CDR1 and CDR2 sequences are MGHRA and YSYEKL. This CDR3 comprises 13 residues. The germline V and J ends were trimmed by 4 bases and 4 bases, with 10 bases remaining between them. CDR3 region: CASSPGSGTEAFF. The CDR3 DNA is TGCGCCAGCAGCCCAGGAAGTGGCACTGAAGCTTTCTTT.

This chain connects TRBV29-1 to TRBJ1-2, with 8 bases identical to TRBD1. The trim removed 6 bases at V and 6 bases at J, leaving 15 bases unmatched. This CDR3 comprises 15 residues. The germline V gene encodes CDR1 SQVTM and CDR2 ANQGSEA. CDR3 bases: TGCAGCGTCGCGGATACGGACAGGGTCGGGGATGGCTACACCTTC. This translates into CSVADTDRVGDGYTF.